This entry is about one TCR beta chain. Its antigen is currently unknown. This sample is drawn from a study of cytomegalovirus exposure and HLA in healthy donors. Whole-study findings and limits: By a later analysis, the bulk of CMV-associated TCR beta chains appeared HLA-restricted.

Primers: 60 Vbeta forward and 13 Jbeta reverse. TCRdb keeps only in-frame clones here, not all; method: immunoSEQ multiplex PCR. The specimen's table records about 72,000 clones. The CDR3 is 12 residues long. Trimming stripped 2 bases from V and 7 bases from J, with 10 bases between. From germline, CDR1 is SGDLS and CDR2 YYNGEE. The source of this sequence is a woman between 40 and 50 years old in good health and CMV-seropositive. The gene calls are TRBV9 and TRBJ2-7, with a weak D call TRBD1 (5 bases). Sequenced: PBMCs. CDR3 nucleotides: TGTGCCAGCAGCGTCTCTCAGGGAGAGCAGTACTTC. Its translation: CASSVSQGEQYF. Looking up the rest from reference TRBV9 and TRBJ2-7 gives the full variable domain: DSGVTQTPKHLITATGQRVTLRCSPRSGDLSVYWYQQSLDQGLQFLIQYYNGEERAKGNILERFSAQQFPDLHSELNLSSLELGDSALYFCASSVSQGEQYFGPGTRLTVT.